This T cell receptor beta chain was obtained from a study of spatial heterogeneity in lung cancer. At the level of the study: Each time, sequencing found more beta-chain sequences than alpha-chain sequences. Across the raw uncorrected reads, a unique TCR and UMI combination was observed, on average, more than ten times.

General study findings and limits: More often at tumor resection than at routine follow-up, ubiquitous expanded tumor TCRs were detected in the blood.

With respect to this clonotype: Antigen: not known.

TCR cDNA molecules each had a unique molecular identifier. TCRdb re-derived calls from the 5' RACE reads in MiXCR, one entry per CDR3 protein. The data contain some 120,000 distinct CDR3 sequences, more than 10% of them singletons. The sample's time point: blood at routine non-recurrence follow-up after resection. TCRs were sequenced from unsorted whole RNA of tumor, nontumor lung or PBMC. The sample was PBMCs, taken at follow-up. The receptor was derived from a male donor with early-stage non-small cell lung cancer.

This CDR3 is CASRGTKGSLLDQPQHF. The CDR3 region has the DNA TGTGCCAGCAGAGGCACAAAGGGGTCGCTTTTAGATCAGCCCCAGCATTTT. The chain uses TRBV6-1 and TRBJ1-5; maybe TRBD1 (5 bases). This CDR3 is 17 amino acids long. Germline assignment: CDR1 MNHNS and CDR2 SASEGT. V was shortened by 6 bases and J by 5 bases, with 23 bases between the two germline ends.